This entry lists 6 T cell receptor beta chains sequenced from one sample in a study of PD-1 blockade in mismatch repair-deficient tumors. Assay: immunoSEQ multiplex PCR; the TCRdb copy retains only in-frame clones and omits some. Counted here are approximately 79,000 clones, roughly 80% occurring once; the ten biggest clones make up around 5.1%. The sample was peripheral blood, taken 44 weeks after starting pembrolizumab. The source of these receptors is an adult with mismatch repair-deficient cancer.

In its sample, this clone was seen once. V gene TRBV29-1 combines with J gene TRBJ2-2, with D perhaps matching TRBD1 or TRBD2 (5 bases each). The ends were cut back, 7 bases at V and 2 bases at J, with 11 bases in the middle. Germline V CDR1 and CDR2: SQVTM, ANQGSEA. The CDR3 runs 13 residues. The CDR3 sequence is CSGGRDNTGELFF. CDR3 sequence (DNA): TGCAGCGGCGGAAGGGACAACACCGGGGAGCTGTTTTTT.

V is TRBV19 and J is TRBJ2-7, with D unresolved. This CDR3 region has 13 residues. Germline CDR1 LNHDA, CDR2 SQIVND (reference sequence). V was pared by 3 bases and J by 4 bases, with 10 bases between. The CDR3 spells CASSIQQKYEQYF. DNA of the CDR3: TGTGCCAGTAGTATCCAACAGAAGTACGAGCAGTACTTC.

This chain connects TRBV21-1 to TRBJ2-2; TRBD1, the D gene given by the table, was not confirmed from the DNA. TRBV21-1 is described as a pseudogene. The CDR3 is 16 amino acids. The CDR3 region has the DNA TGTGCCAGCAGCAAAGCAAGGGGGTTGGACACCGGGGAGCTGTTTTTT. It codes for CASSKARGLDTGELFF.

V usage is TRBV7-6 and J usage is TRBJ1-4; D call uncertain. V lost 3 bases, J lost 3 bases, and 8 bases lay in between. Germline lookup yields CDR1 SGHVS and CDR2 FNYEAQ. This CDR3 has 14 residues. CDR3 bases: TGTGCCAGCAGCTTGTCGGCAGCTAATGAAAAACTGTTTTTT. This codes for CASSLSAANEKLFF.

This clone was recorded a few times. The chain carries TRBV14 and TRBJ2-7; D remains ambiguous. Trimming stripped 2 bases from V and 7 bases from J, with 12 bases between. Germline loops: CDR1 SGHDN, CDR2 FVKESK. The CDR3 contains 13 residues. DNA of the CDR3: TGTGCCAGCAGCCAATGGGCTAACTCTGAGCAGTACTTC. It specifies CASSQWANSEQYF.

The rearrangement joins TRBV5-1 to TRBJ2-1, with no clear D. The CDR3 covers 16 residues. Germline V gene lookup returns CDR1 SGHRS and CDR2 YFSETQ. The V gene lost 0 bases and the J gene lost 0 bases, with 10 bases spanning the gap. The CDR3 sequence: CASSLDAPSSYNEQFF. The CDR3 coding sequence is TGCGCCAGCAGCTTGGACGCGCCAAGCTCCTACAATGAGCAGTTCTTC.